This TCR beta chain was observed in a study of blood T cell repertoires in COVID-19. Overall study context: Italy, Spain and the United States were the sources of the convalescent and acute COVID-19 samples. T cells, B-cell-depleted T cells, or PBMCs provided the cDNA or gDNA that served as material.

This clone was picked up a small number of times. Seattle-derived patients entered the study during active infection and were followed longitudinally. Original methodology: Estimation of nucleated cell counts relied on the amplification of reference gene primers. Assay: immunoSEQ multiplex PCR; the TCRdb copy retains only in-frame clones and omits some. V, J and clone size are those of that table, while D and trimming were read from the DNA. The data show hundreds of thousands of clones, 86% seen once. With V trimmed by 5 bases and J by 4 bases, 3 bases remained unmatched. Germline V lookup: CDR1 SGHTA, CDR2 FQGNSA. The CDR3 extends over 13 amino acids.

The chain uses TRBV7-2 and TRBJ2-5, with 8 positions matching TRBD2. The sample taken for sequencing was peripheral blood. This clonotype originated in a woman in her sixties or seventies with COVID-19, enrolled during active disease. The CDR3 loop reads CASSPSGGETQYF. DNA for the CDR3: TGTGCCAGCAGCCCCAGCGGGGGAGAGACCCAGTACTTC.